The clone carrying this T cell receptor (beta chain) was observed a handful of times. Its antigen is still unknown. The data were obtained in a study of beta chain features in type 1 diabetes. General study points: Shorter TCRB CDR3s, moderately but significantly so, were found in Type 1 diabetes patients in all four CD4+ subsets. A potential PCR bias toward shorter templates would be equal in patient and control samples.

This CDR3 contains 18 residues. Germline CDR1 is SGHVS and CDR2 is FQNEAQ. Trimming cost V 1 base and J 2 bases, with 20 bases left between them. As every portion of the isolated RNA was reverse transcribed, the sequencing read expressed TCRB transcripts. Here immunoSEQ multiplex PCR was the method, and the copy in TCRdb shows in-frame clones only, minus some. The top ten hold 1% to 1.5% of the sample, which has 130,000 to 150,000 clones, 13% seen once. Researchers reported sorting CD4+ naive, central memory, regulatory and stem cell-like memory cells via CD45RO/CCR7/CD25/CD127/CD95/CD27. The sequence came from a man between 18 and 29 years old with type 1 diabetes. The specimen sequenced was central memory CD4+ T cells from blood. The rearrangement links TRBV7-8 to TRBJ2-5, with D tentatively TRBD1 (6 bases). The CDR3 here is CASSLDGQPAVGQETQYF. In nucleotides, the CDR3 is TGTGCCAGCAGCTTAGATGGACAGCCCGCGGTGGGACAAGAGACCCAGTACTTC. The full variable domain, its missing parts supplied by reference TRBV7-8 and TRBJ2-5, is GAGVSQSPRYKVAKRGQDVALRCDPISGHVSLFWYQQALGQGPEFLTYFQNEAQLDKSGLPSDRFFAERPEGSVSTLKIQRTQQEDSAVYLCASSLDGQPAVGQETQYFGPGTRLLVL.